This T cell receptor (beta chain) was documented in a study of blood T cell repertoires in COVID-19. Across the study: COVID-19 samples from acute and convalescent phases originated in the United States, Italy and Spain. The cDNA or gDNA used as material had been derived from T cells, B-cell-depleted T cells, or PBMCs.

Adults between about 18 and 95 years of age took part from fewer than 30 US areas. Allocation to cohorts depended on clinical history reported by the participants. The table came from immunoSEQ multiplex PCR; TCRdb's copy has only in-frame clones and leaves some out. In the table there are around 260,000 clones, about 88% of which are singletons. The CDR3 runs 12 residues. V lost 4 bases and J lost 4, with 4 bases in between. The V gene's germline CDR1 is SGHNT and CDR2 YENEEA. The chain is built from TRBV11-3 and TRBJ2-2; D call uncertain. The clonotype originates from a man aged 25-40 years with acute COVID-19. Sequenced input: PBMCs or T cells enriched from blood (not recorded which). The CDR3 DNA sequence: TGTGCCAGCAGCTCCGTCACCGGGGAGCTGTTTTTT. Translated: CASSSVTGELFF.